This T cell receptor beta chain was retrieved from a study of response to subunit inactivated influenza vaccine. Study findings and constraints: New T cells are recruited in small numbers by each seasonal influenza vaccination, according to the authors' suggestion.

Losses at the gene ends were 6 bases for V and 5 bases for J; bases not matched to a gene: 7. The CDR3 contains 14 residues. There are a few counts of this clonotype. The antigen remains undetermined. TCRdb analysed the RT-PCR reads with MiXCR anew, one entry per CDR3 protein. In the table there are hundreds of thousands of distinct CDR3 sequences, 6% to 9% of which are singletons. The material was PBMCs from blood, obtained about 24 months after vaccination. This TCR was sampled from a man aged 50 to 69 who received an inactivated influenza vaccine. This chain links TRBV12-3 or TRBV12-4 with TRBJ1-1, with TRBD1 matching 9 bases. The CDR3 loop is CASRWGQGVTEAFF. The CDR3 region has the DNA TGTGCCAGCAGGTGGGGACAGGGAGTGACTGAAGCTTTCTTT.